The clone carrying this TCR beta chain has more than one count but fewer than ten. This CDR3 is built from 16 residues. V trimming: 1 base; J trimming: 0 bases; junction bases outside the gene matches: 2. The V gene's germline CDR1 is MGHRA and CDR2 YSYEKL. The assay was immunoSEQ multiplex PCR, and TCRdb's table has in-frame clones only and misses some. The sample lists about 330,000 clones; 87% were seen once. This sample was taken from a study of blood T cell repertoires in COVID-19. Study as a whole: Sources were T cells, B-cell-depleted T cells, or PBMCs; the material itself was cDNA or gDNA.

Across about two dozen US areas, participants ranged in age from about 18 to 90 years. Cohorts were assigned according to the clinical history that participants reported. This clonotype was obtained from a woman in her 30s who had recovered from COVID-19. Sequenced sample: PBMCs or T cells enriched from blood (not recorded which). V and J are TRBV4-1 and TRBJ2-3; 9 bases are shared with TRBD2. This chain's CDR3 is CASSQVAGVSTDTQYF. The CDR3, as DNA: TGCGCCAGCAGCCAAGTAGCGGGGGTAAGCACAGATACGCAGTATTTT.